This TCR beta chain is from a study of CD8 T cells in ankylosing spondylitis. Study results and limitations: Relatively scarce in peripheral blood, disease-linked clones were CD8+. There was reportedly significant enrichment of clones that were disease-linked in matched ankylosing spondylitis synovial fluid. Earlier reports found some motif variants in synovial fluid and blood in reactive arthritis. The study identified a TCR beta motif of eight highly homologous variants that appeared characteristic of ankylosing spondylitis blood.

With regard to this clonotype: Its antigen remains unidentified.

Scientists made TCR beta libraries using quantitative 5'-RACE with molecular barcodes. TCRdb reanalysed the 5' RACE reads using MiXCR and keeps one entry per CDR3 protein. The table includes some 700,000 distinct CDR3 sequences, over 15% detected once. Germline V CDR1 and CDR2: SGHTA, FQGTGA. The CDR3 loop spans 15 amino acids. Trimming cost V 5 bases and J 0 bases, with 11 bases left between them. The chain links TRBV7-3 to TRBJ2-1; D possibly corresponds to TRBD2 (5 bases). Sequencing input: blood, either unsorted or a sorted T cell fraction (not recorded which). The TCR was taken from a male donor with ankylosing spondylitis. The CDR3 DNA follows: TGTGCCAGCAGCCGTGAGGGAAGCTCCTACAATGAGCAGTTCTTC. It specifies CASSREGSSYNEQFF.